Presented here are 24 T cell receptor beta chains from one specimen sequenced in a study of cytomegalovirus exposure and HLA in healthy donors. This PCR relied on a set of 60 Vbeta primers and 13 Jbeta primers. The method was immunoSEQ multiplex PCR; TCRdb's version includes in-frame clones alone and lacks a portion of them. The sample has about 150,000 clones, around 84% seen once. The specimen was PBMCs. The receptors were sampled from a boy aged 2-15 years in good health and CMV-seronegative.

This clone has more than one count but fewer than ten. The V and J genes are TRBV5-6 and TRBJ2-2; perhaps TRBD1 as D (5 bases). The V end lost 3 bases, the J end lost 7 bases, and 16 bases lay between the germline ends. The CDR3 extends over 15 amino acids. Germline V gene lookup returns CDR1 SGHDT and CDR2 YYEEEE. The CDR3 nucleotides are TGTGCCAGCAGCTGGCCAGGGAAGGTGGTCGGGGAGCTGTTTTTT. It translates to CASSWPGKVVGELFF.

This chain joins TRBV19 and TRBJ2-1, with 7 nucleotides matching TRBD1. CDR1 is LNHDA, CDR2 SQIVND, per germline (reference sequence). CDR3 length: 18 amino acids. Trimming cost V 5 bases and J 3 bases; bases outside gene matches: 16. CDR3 bases: TGTGCCAGTAGTCACCCCGCCCCCCGGGACAGCGTCTACAATGAGCAGTTCTTC. Protein: CASSHPAPRDSVYNEQFF.

The CDR3 coding sequence is TGTGCCAGTAGTATAGCCCACCAGACTAATCAGCCCCAGCATTTT. Encoded protein: CASSIAHQTNQPQHF. The chain uses TRBV19 and TRBJ1-5; D unclear. The CDR3 covers 15 residues. Deletions cut 1 base from V and 4 bases from J, with 11 bases between. CDR1 LNHDA and CDR2 SQIVND come from the germline V gene (reference sequence).

The rearrangement joins TRBV6-4 to TRBJ1-2; TRBD1 aligns across 9 bases. The CDR3 totals 15 residues. The germline CDR1 and CDR2 sequences are MRHNA and SNTAGT. Unmatched junction bases numbered 11, after V lost 6 bases and J lost 6 bases. The CDR3 sequence is CASSRYRGLLHGYTF. For the CDR3, the DNA is TGTGCCAGCAGCCGATACAGGGGGCTTCTTCATGGCTACACCTTC.

This chain uses TRBV7-2 with TRBJ2-7, with 8 bases matching TRBD2. The CDR3 is 15 residues long. Germline V CDR1 and CDR2: SGHTA, FQGNSA. CDR3 bases: TGTGCTAGCAGCTTGAGCGGGGGTCACTCCTACGAGCAGTACGTC. Protein sequence: CASSLSGGHSYEQYV.

The chain links TRBV9 to TRBJ2-7; 9 nucleotides match TRBD2. There are 16 residues in the CDR3. The V and J ends lost 2 bases and 8 bases, in that order; junction bases with no gene match: 14. Germline V gene sequence: CDR1 SGDLS, CDR2 YYNGEE. CDR3 nucleotides: TGTGCCAGCAGCGTCGGTTGGGTAGCGGGAGAAGTTAAGCAGTACTTC. Its translation is CASSVGWVAGEVKQYF. The whole variable domain, remainder taken from reference TRBV9 and TRBJ2-7, is DSGVTQTPKHLITATGQRVTLRCSPRSGDLSVYWYQQSLDQGLQFLIQYYNGEERAKGNILERFSAQQFPDLHSELNLSSLELGDSALYFCASSVGWVAGEVKQYFGPGTRLTVT.

This sequence joins TRBV5-4 and TRBJ2-3; D perhaps matches TRBD1 (5 bases). Germline V CDR1 and CDR2: SGHNT, YYREEE (reference sequence). The CDR3 extends over 14 amino acids. Trimming cost V 4 bases and J 2 bases, with 11 bases left between them. The CDR3 nucleotides are TGTGCCAGCAGCCGGAACAGGAACACAGATACGCAGTATTTT. This translates into CASSRNRNTDTQYF.

This chain links TRBV6-6 with TRBJ1-5; the D gene is possibly TRBD1 (6 bases). The CDR3 consists of 13 residues. V was pared by 9 bases and J by 5 bases, with 14 bases between. Germline lookup yields CDR1 MNHNY and CDR2 SVGAGI (reference sequence). The CDR3 bases are TGTGCCAGTCGACAGGTGGGGCATCAGCCCCAGCATTTT. It yields the protein CASRQVGHQPQHF.

The V call is TRBV28, the J call TRBJ1-2, with 9 positions matching TRBD1. The germline V gene has CDR1 MDHEN and CDR2 SYDVKM. This CDR3 region has 16 residues. With V trimmed by 6 bases and J by 2 bases, 10 bases remained unmatched. Written as DNA, the CDR3 is TGTGCCAGCAGGTCCGGGACAGGGACCCAAAACTATGGCTACACCTTC. Translation gives CASRSGTGTQNYGYTF.

The chain recombines TRBV19 with TRBJ1-5, with D uncertain. CDR3 length: 17 residues. V lost 3 bases to trimming and J lost 0 bases, with 15 bases between them. Looked up from germline, CDR1 is LNHDA and CDR2 is SQIVND (reference sequence). DNA of the CDR3: TGTGCCAGTAGTATTTTGTACAGCGGGTATAGCAATCAGCCCCAGCATTTT. Its translation: CASSILYSGYSNQPQHF.

The chain has TRBV7-9 and TRBJ2-2; 8 positions match TRBD1. Germline V gene sequence: CDR1 SEHNR, CDR2 FQNEAQ (reference sequence). This CDR3 region has 17 residues. The ends lost 1 base at V and 0 bases at J; junction bases unmatched: 4. The CDR3 nucleotides read TGTGCCAGCAGCTTAGGGGTGACAGGGGCGAACACCGGGGAGCTGTTTTTT. Translated: CASSLGVTGANTGELFF.

This clone was picked up a small number of times. The chain employs TRBV5-1 and TRBJ1-5; 10 nucleotides match TRBD1. This CDR3 comprises 15 residues. V trimming: 0 bases; J trimming: 6 bases; junction bases outside the gene matches: 3. Germline CDR1 and CDR2: SGHRS and YFSETQ. Here the CDR3 reads CASSLGTGGSQPQHF. The CDR3 DNA reads as TGCGCCAGCAGCTTGGGGACAGGGGGGAGTCAGCCCCAGCATTTT.

The chain's CDR3 is CASSNIAGSSYNEQFF. The CDR3 nucleotides read TGTGCCAGCAGTAACATAGCGGGGAGCTCCTACAATGAGCAGTTCTTC. V and J are TRBV2 and TRBJ2-1, with 8 nucleotides matching TRBD2. The CDR3 covers 16 residues. Germline V gene sequence: CDR1 SNHLY, CDR2 FYNNEI. J gave up 0 bases and V 5 bases, and 6 bases lay outside the gene matches.

The chain couples TRBV9 to TRBJ2-1, with 7 bases that match TRBD2. The germline CDR1 and CDR2 sequences are SGDLS and YYNGEE. The ends lost 1 base at V and 4 bases at J; junction bases unmatched: 5. This CDR3 is built from 15 residues. In nucleotides, the CDR3 is TGTGCCAGCAGCGTAATGAGCGGGGAATACAATGAGCAGTTCTTC. Translating it yields CASSVMSGEYNEQFF.

The chain carries TRBV29-1 and TRBJ1-2; a weak D match, TRBD1 (6 bases). The CDR3 has 13 residues. With 4 bases removed from V and 6 bases from J, the gap between germline ends came to 15 bases. Germline CDR1 SQVTM, CDR2 ANQGSEA. The CDR3 bases are TGCAGCGTTGCAGAAGACCACAGGGATGGCTACACCTTC. As protein: CSVAEDHRDGYTF.

The chain combines TRBV19 with TRBJ1-1; the D is unclear. The CDR3 contains 19 residues. Trimming removed 2 bases from V and 3 bases from J, with 25 bases in between. Per germline, CDR1 LNHDA and CDR2 SQIVND (reference sequence). Written as DNA, the CDR3 is TGTGCCAGTAGTATAAGGATTCGGGGAATAGGCGAAATAGACACTGAAGCTTTCTTT. Translated, it gives CASSIRIRGIGEIDTEAFF.

This chain joins TRBV2 and TRBJ2-7, with 8 positions matching TRBD2. The V gene's germline CDR1 is SNHLY and CDR2 FYNNEI. The CDR3 sequence is 16 residues long. V was clipped by 1 base and J by 6 bases; unmatched bases: 11. DNA of the CDR3: TGTGCCAGCAGTGAAGAGGGCGGGAGGCCCTTGAGCGAGCAGTACTTC. Protein: CASSEEGGRPLSEQYF.

This clone came up once. The genes are TRBV28 and TRBJ2-1; D is perhaps TRBD2 (5 bases). The germline V and J ends were trimmed by 7 bases and 8 bases, with 18 bases remaining between them. CDR1 is MDHEN, CDR2 SYDVKM, per germline. The CDR3 spans 14 residues. CDR3 sequence reads: CASTSGITTDEQFF. CDR3 nucleotides: TGTGCCAGCACCTCCGGGATCACCACCGATGAGCAGTTCTTC.

V is TRBV18 and J is TRBJ2-5; 11 nucleotides line up with TRBD2. Germline V gene lookup returns CDR1 KGHSH and CDR2 LQKENI. The CDR3 extends over 15 amino acids. With 3 bases clipped from V and 3 bases from J, the junction kept 3 bases outside the gene matches. The CDR3 DNA sequence: TGTGCCAGCTCACCCGAGGGACTAGCGGAAGAGACCCAGTACTTC. Its protein is CASSPEGLAEETQYF.

V and J are TRBV30 and TRBJ1-6; TRBD1 matches 11 bases. V trimming: 1 base; J trimming: 7 bases; junction bases outside the gene matches: 3. Germline V lookup: CDR1 GTSNPN, CDR2 SVGIG (reference sequence). This CDR3 has 15 residues. CDR3 loop: CAWSGDRGKNSPLHF. DNA of the CDR3: TGTGCCTGGAGTGGGGACAGGGGGAAGAATTCACCCCTCCACTTT.

The CDR3 spells CASSQGRATEAFF. DNA of the CDR3: TGCGCCAGCAGCCAGGGGAGGGCCACTGAAGCTTTCTTT. The J gene is TRBJ1-1, the V gene TRBV5-1, with D possibly matching TRBD1 (6 bases). The V gene lost 4 bases and the J gene lost 4 bases, with 11 bases spanning the gap. Germline values: CDR1 SGHRS, CDR2 YFSETQ. CDR3 size: 13 residues.

This chain links TRBV7-3 with TRBJ2-5; TRBD1 matches at 10 bases. V shed 8 bases and J 5 bases; nucleotides not matched to a gene: 2. CDR3 length: 12 amino acids. Germline V gene lookup returns CDR1 SGHTA and CDR2 FQGTGA. This CDR3 is CASGDRGETQYF. The CDR3 coding sequence is TGTGCCAGCGGGGACAGGGGTGAGACCCAGTACTTC.

The rearrangement links TRBV27 to TRBJ1-5; D might be TRBD1 (6 bases). Germline V gene sequence: CDR1 MNHEY, CDR2 SMNVEV (reference sequence). Trimming took off 3 bases at V and 0 bases at J, with 12 bases between the two ends. This CDR3 has 16 amino acids. In nucleotides, the CDR3 is TGTGCCAGCAGTTTGGGCAGGGGTTATAGCAATCAGCCCCAGCATTTT. The encoded protein is CASSLGRGYSNQPQHF.

This rearrangement joins TRBV5-1 to TRBJ2-2; TRBD2 agrees at 13 bases. V lost 4 bases and J lost 4; bases outside the gene matches: 7. Per germline, CDR1 SGHRS and CDR2 YFSETQ. The CDR3 spans 17 residues. The DNA of the CDR3 is TGCGCCAGCAGCGAACTAGCGGGGGGGCTTAGCACCGGGGAGCTGTTTTTT. Translating gives CASSELAGGLSTGELFF. The full variable domain, in which reference TRBV5-1 and TRBJ2-2 provide the parts outside the CDR3, is KAGVTQTPRYLIKTRGQQVTLSCSPISGHRSVSWYQQTPGQGLQFLFEYFSETQRNKGNFPGRFSGRQFSNSRSEMNVSTLELGDSALYLCASSELAGGLSTGELFFGEGSRLTVL.